This entry lists 12 T cell receptor beta chains sequenced from one sample in a study of cytomegalovirus exposure and HLA in healthy donors. PCR used 60 Vbeta primers and 13 Jbeta primers. Only in-frame clones appear in the TCRdb table, and some are missing; sequencing was by immunoSEQ multiplex PCR. This listing includes about 67,000 clones. The specimen was PBMCs. These receptors were taken from a woman in her thirties or forties in good health and CMV-seropositive.

CDR3 in amino acids: CASSLTGAGGDGGYTF. CDR3 DNA: TGTGCCAGCAGCTTAACGGGGGCTGGGGGTGACGGTGGCTACACCTTC. The chain uses TRBV7-3 and TRBJ1-2, with a weak D call TRBD1 (6 bases). The V gene lost 0 bases and the J gene lost 7 bases, with 18 bases spanning the gap. Germline V gives CDR1 SGHTA, CDR2 FQGTGA. There are 16 residues in the CDR3. The full variable domain, with the rest looked up from reference TRBV7-3 and TRBJ1-2, is GAGVSQTPSNKVTEKGKYVELRCDPISGHTALYWYRQSLGQGPEFLIYFQGTGAADDSGLPNDRFFAVRPEGSVSTLKIQRTERGDSAVYLCASSLTGAGGDGGYTFGSGTRLTVV.

The CDR3 DNA reads as TGCGCCAGCAGCGCCGGGGGAGGCTCCTACAATGAGCAGTTCTTC. Translation: CASSAGGGSYNEQFF. The chain links TRBV5-1 to TRBJ2-1, with D perhaps matching TRBD2 (6 bases). Germline-derived CDR1 and CDR2 are SGHRS and YFSETQ. CDR3 size: 15 residues. V was clipped by 4 bases and J by 0 bases, with 11 bases between them.

This chain links TRBV7-2 with TRBJ1-2; 7 bases agree with TRBD1. Germline V CDR1 and CDR2: SGHTA, FQGNSA. The V and J ends lost 5 bases and 10 bases, in that order; junction bases with no gene match: 13. The CDR3 is 14 residues long. DNA for the CDR3: TGTGCCAGCAGCCCAGAAGGGGGCGCGGTACACTACACCTTC. Residues: CASSPEGGAVHYTF.

This chain connects TRBV7-9 to TRBJ1-2; 7 nucleotides line up with TRBD1. Germline trimming cut 4 bases from V and 7 bases from J; bases unmatched to any gene: 9. The CDR3 runs to 14 residues. Germline CDR1 reads SEHNR; CDR2 reads FQNEAQ (reference sequence). The CDR3 DNA reads as TGTGCCAGCAGCTCCGGGGACAGTGTGGGTGGCTACACCTTC. Translating it yields CASSSGDSVGGYTF. The full variable domain, in which reference TRBV7-9 and TRBJ1-2 provide the parts outside the CDR3, is DTGVSQNPRHKITKRGQNVTFRCDPISEHNRLYWYRQTLGQGPEFLTYFQNEAQLEKSRLLSDRFSAERPKGSFSTLEIQRTEQGDSAMYLCASSSGDSVGGYTFGSGTRLTVV.

This chain uses TRBV14 with TRBJ1-1; D not resolved. CDR3 length equals 12 residues. Trimming left V 4 bases short and J 6 bases short, with 9 bases between. Germline V gene data show CDR1 as SGHDN and CDR2 as FVKESK. The CDR3 DNA reads as TGTGCCAGCAGCCTCCGGTATTCTGAAGCTTTCTTT. Protein sequence: CASSLRYSEAFF.

The chain employs TRBV11-2 and TRBJ1-2, with D perhaps matching TRBD1 (5 bases). V was trimmed by 1 base and J by 8 bases, leaving 14 bases between them. The CDR3 sequence is 14 residues long. Per germline, CDR1 SGHAT and CDR2 FQNNGV. CDR3 residues: CASSLVSGRGGYTF. CDR3 coding DNA: TGTGCCAGCAGCTTAGTGTCAGGGAGGGGCGGCTACACCTTC.

This sequence joins TRBV7-8 and TRBJ1-1, with a possible D match to TRBD1 (5 bases). Germline V gene data show CDR1 as SGHVS and CDR2 as FQNEAQ. Trimming left V 2 bases short and J 1 base short, with 8 bases between. The CDR3 is 14 amino acids. CDR3 nucleotide sequence: TGTGCCAGCAGCTTATCCGGGGGGAACACTGAAGCTTTCTTT. Its translation: CASSLSGGNTEAFF.

The rearrangement uses TRBV7-8 and TRBJ2-1, with 10 bases that match TRBD2. The ends lost 1 base at V and 10 bases at J; junction bases unmatched: 4. Looked up from germline, CDR1 is SGHVS and CDR2 is FQNEAQ. This CDR3 is 14 amino acids long. The CDR3 here is CASSLVAGGWEQFF. The CDR3 DNA follows: TGTGCCAGCAGCTTAGTAGCGGGGGGTTGGGAGCAGTTCTTC.

The J gene is TRBJ2-2, the V gene TRBV18, with 7 bases fitting TRBD1. This CDR3 is built from 15 residues. V shed 5 bases, J shed 6 bases, and the junction held 9 bases outside the gene matches. Germline CDR1 KGHSH, CDR2 LQKENI. CDR3 DNA: TGTGCCAGCTCAGCCGGGACAGATAGAGCCGGGGAGCTGTTTTTT. Residues: CASSAGTDRAGELFF.

The rearrangement joins TRBV10-3 to TRBJ1-1; tentatively, D is TRBD1 (5 bases). The CDR3 consists of 15 residues. Germline V gives CDR1 ENHRY, CDR2 SYGVKD. V lost 0 bases and J lost 0, with 8 bases in between. Here the CDR3 DNA reads TGTGCCATCAGTGAGTCGGGGCTAATGAACACTGAAGCTTTCTTT. Amino acid sequence: CAISESGLMNTEAFF.

This chain links TRBV6-4 with TRBJ1-1; 10 bases are shared with TRBD1. V shed 0 bases and J 5 bases; nucleotides not matched to a gene: 0. Germline V gene data show CDR1 as MRHNA and CDR2 as SNTAGT. This CDR3 comprises 14 residues. The CDR3 DNA reads as TGTGCCAGCAGTGACTCGGACAGGGGGACTGAAGCTTTCTTT. Amino acid sequence: CASSDSDRGTEAFF.

The chain carries TRBV6-5 and TRBJ2-2; weak D call: TRBD2 (6 bases). This CDR3 is 15 amino acids long. CDR1 is MNHEY, CDR2 SVGAGI, per germline. V gave up 2 bases and J gave up 4 bases, with 11 bases separating them. This CDR3 reads CASSYAGMSTGELFF. In nucleotides, the CDR3 is TGTGCCAGCAGTTACGCGGGAATGAGCACCGGGGAGCTGTTTTTT.